A single TCR beta chain is shown here with its context. No antigen is known for it. Base-call qualities are not available, and no considerably larger clone is one nucleotide away. Relative to germline, V is 1 base shorter and J is 2 bases shorter, with 17 bases between their ends. Spanning cysteine to phenylalanine, the CDR3 consists of 17 amino acids. Solely the CDR3 DNA is kept, with 51 bases framed from the first base. CDR1 and CDR2, looked up from the germline V gene, are SGHRS and YFSETQ. The sample comes from a study of beta chain features in type 1 diabetes (dated by TCRdb to 2016 to 2019). About the full investigation: Mean age, gender distribution, total cell number and subset yield were not different between patients and healthy donors. A total of approximately 99,000,000 sorted cells were examined across all samples, and RNA yield correlated strongly with the number of cells per subset. In the study, TCRB repertoires of sorted circulating CD4+ T cell subsets from recently diagnosed type 1 diabetes patients were compared with those of matched healthy donors. Naive and central memory subsets were obtained from all 30 or so donors, but regulatory and stem cell-like memory subsets were isolated from only 8 patients and 8 healthy donors.

The entire isolated RNA was reverse transcribed using the High Capacity cDNA Reverse Transcription Kit, and thus expressed TCRB transcripts were sequenced. Deep immunoSEQ sequencing was performed on naive, central memory and regulatory T cell samples, with an average of roughly 3.3 million total reads per sample. Sorted cells were lysed in RLT buffer, and RNA was extracted using DNase-treated RNeasy Micro or Mini kits according to cell number. Each cell subset was processed separately to prevent cross-contamination, with patient and healthy donor samples processed together. TCRB sequences were amplified from cDNA with the immunoSEQ multiplex PCR, producing 87-bp fragments spanning the CDR3 region. Sequencing of the amplicons was done on the Illumina HiSeq platform. Per the authors' processing: Synthetic template baselines were used to correct PCR bias computationally, reads within Hamming distance 2 were collapsed together, and singletons that could not be merged were discarded. Reads were aligned to IMGT to assign V, D and J genes, CDR3 length, and insertions or deletions at six rearrangement sites. Within each subset, clonotype counts were normalized to sorted cell number, and only after that were true diversity and Gini coefficients computed with the tcR R package. Repertoire sharing was quantified using the overlap coefficient calculated on TCRB nucleotide sequences. Out-of-frame TCRB sequences from naive cells were analyzed to stand in for the pre-selection repertoire. TCRdb re-hosts the immuneACCESS table, in-frame sequences only. Its copies lack some clones; in the studies checked, an unresolved V gene accounts for under half of them, and the cause for the rest is not known. V and J calls and clone size are those listed in that table; D and trimming were worked out from the DNA. This sample holds 500,000 to 850,000 clones; 11% to 15% were observed only once. Roughly 0.04% of the sample goes to the ten largest clones.

Each donor gave one peripheral blood draw, approximately 0.11 L on average, collected into heparinised tubes. Naive, central memory, regulatory and stem cell-like memory CD4+ T cells were sorted on a BD FACSAria II using a panel including CD45RO, CCR7, CD25, CD127, CD95 and CD27. Every sorted population had a purity above 98%. Right away, PBMCs were isolated by Lymphoprep density gradient centrifugation and were stained directly, with no culture step. To minimize batch effects, samples were stained and sorted in pairs, one healthy donor with one patient per experiment. Paper-wide results and their limitations: Naive, central memory and regulatory TCRB repertoires appeared more similar among patients than among healthy donors. Shorter templates might have been favored by PCR, but patient and control samples were amplified and corrected together, so both groups would have been affected equally by any skew. Sequencing cDNA rather than genomic DNA could over-represent highly expressing activated cells, although activation and CD3 levels did not differ between groups. Type 1 diabetes patients showed a moderate but significant shortening of TCRB CDR3 length in all four CD4+ subsets. Because small numbers of individuals were included in the HLA sub-analyses, any influence of HLA type on TCRB rearrangement was left unresolved. Fewer insertions and more nucleotide deletions at VDJ recombination sites were observed in patients with type 1 diabetes, implying thymic rearrangement abnormalities.

The V and J segments used are TRBV5-1 and TRBJ2-3; 6 matching bases give a weak D call of TRBD2. This TCR derives from a man younger than 35 with type 1 diabetes. The sequencing sample was made of naive CD4+ T cells from blood. In the paper's terms, the cell subset or site label means: true naive CD4+ T cells. In nucleotides, the sequence is TGCGCCAGCAGCTTGCGAGGCGGGGCATGGAACACAGATACGCAGTATTTT. Its protein is CASSLRGGAWNTDTQYF.